This T cell receptor beta chain was documented in a study of T cell responses to AZD1222 COVID-19 vaccine. Findings of the study overall: Targets within unmutated variant regions were reportedly found for nearly half of spike-specific TCRs.

The CDR3 has 11 residues. V lost 5 bases to trimming and J lost 2 bases, with 1 base between them. A word on this clone: The antigen is not known.

Some clones are missing from TCRdb's copy, which holds only in-frame ones; the method was immunoSEQ multiplex PCR. The sample records roughly 170,000 clones, around 92% being singletons. The sequences come from peripheral blood, collected on day 0 of AZD1222 vaccination. The V call is TRBV12-3 or TRBV12-4, the J call TRBJ1-3, with unresolved D. The sequence came from an adult in good health. The chain's CDR3 is CASSTGNTIYF. The CDR3 DNA is TGTGCCAGCAGTACTGGAAACACCATATATTTT.